This T cell receptor beta chain was observed in a study of CD8+ T cells in alopecia areata. Whole-study context: Treated patients were dosed with oral tofacitinib, taking 5 to 10 mg twice daily. General observations from the study: Tofacitinib yielded significantly lower scalp clonality and fewer expanded CD8+ clones among the top 100. There were many expanded lesional clones persisting in scalp and blood during tofacitinib.

Treatment reported: oral pan-JAK inhibitor, 5-10 mg twice daily. The investigators collected lesional scalp punch biopsies and peripheral blood from alopecia areata patients. Extraction of RNA preceded its reverse transcription into cDNA, which served as the sequencing template. The assay was immunoSEQ multiplex PCR, and TCRdb's table has in-frame clones only and misses some. Of about 210,000 clones in the sample, less than 65% were seen once. V was cut by 1 base and J by 7 bases, with 11 bases left in between. Looked up from germline, CDR1 is LGHNA and CDR2 is YNFKEQ. This CDR3 contains 14 residues. On this clone: Its matching antigen is unknown.

The sequence came from a human donor with alopecia areata. The sample was CD4+ T cells sorted from blood, taken at week 4, from a patient treated with tofacitinib. The genes are TRBV4-2 and TRBJ2-4, with a weak D call TRBD1 (6 bases). The CDR3 DNA follows: TGTGCCAGCAGCCAAGTAGGGGGAAGTAACATTCAGTACTTC. It yields the protein CASSQVGGSNIQYF.